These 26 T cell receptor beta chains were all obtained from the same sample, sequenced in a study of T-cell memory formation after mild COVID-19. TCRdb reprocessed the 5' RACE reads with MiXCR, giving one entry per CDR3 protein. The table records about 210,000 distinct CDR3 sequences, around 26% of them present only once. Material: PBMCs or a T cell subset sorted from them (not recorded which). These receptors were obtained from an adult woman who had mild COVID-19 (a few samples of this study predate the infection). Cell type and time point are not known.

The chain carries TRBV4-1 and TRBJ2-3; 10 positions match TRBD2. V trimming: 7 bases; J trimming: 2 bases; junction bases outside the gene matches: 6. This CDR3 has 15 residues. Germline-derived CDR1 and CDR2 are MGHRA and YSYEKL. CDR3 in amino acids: CASKRLAGDTDTQYF. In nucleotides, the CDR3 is TGCGCCAGCAAAAGGCTAGCGGGGGACACAGATACGCAGTATTTT.

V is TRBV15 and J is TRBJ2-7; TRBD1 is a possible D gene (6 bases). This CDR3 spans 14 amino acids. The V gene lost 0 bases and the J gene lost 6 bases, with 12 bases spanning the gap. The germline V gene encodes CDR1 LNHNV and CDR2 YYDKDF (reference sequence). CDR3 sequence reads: CATSRDFGGGEQYF. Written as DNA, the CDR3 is TGTGCCACCAGCAGAGATTTTGGGGGCGGCGAGCAGTACTTC.

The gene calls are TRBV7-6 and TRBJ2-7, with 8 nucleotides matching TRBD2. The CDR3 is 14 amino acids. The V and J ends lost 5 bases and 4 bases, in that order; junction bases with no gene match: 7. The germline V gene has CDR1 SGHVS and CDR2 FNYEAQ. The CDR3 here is CASSAGAGGYEQYF. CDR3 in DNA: TGTGCCAGCAGCGCCGGGGCGGGAGGATACGAGCAGTACTTC.

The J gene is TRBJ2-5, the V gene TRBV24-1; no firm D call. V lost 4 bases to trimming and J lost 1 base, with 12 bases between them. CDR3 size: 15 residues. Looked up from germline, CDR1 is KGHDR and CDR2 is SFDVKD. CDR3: CATSDHTVFQETQYF. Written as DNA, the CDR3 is TGTGCCACCAGTGACCACACGGTCTTCCAAGAGACCCAGTACTTC.

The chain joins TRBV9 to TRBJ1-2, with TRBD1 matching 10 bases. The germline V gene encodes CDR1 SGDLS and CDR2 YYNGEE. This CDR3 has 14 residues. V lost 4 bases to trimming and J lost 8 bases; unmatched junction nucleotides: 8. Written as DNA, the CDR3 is TGTGCCAGCAGCCCCGACAGGGGGCTTAGAGGCTACACCTTC. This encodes CASSPDRGLRGYTF. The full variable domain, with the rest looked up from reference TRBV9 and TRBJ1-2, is DSGVTQTPKHLITATGQRVTLRCSPRSGDLSVYWYQQSLDQGLQFLIQYYNGEERAKGNILERFSAQQFPDLHSELNLSSLELGDSALYFCASSPDRGLRGYTFGSGTRLTVV.

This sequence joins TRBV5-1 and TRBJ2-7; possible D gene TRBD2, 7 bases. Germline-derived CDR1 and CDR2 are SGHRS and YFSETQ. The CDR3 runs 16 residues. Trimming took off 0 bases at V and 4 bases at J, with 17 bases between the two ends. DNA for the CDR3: TGCGCCAGCAGCTTGGCGGGGGGCGAGGGCAGGTACGAGCAGTACTTC. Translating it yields CASSLAGGEGRYEQYF.

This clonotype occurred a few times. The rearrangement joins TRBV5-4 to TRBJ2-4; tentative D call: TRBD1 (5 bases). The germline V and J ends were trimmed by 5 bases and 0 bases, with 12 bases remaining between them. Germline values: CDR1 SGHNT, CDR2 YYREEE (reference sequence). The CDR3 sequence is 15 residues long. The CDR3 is CASSYGALAKNIQYF. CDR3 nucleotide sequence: TGTGCCAGCAGTTATGGGGCCCTAGCCAAAAACATTCAGTACTTC. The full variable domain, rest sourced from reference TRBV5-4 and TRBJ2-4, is ETGVTQSPTHLIKTRGQQVTLRCSSQSGHNTVSWYQQALGQGPQFIFQYYREEENGRGNFPPRFSGLQFPNYSSELNVNALELDDSALYLCASSYGALAKNIQYFGAGTRLSVL.

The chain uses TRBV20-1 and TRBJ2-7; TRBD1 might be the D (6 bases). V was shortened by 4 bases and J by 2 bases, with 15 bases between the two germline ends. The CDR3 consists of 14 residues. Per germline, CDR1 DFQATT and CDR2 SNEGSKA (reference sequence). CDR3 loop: CSAKDGDNTYEQYF. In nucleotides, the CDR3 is TGCAGTGCTAAGGATGGGGACAACACCTACGAGCAGTACTTC.

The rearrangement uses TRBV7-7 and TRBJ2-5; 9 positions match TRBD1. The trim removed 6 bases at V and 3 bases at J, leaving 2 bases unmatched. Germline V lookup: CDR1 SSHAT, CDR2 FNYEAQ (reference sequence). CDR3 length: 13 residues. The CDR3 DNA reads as TGTGCCAGCAGTCGGGACAGGGAAGAGACCCAGTACTTC. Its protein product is CASSRDREETQYF.

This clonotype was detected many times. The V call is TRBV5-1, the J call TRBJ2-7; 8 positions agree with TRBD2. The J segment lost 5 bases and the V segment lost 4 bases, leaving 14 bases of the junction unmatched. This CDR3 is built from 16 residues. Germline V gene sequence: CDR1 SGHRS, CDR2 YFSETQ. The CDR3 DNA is TGCGCCAGCAGCCCTGTTGCAGCGGGAGACTACGACGAGCAGTACTTC. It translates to CASSPVAAGDYDEQYF.

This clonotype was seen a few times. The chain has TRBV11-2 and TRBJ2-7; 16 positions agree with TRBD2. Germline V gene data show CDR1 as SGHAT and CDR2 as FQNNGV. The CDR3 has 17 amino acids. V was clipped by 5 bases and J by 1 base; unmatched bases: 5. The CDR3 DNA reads TGTGCCAGCAGCCGCCCGGGACTAGCGGGAGGGTCCTACGAGCAGTACTTC. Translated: CASSRPGLAGGSYEQYF.

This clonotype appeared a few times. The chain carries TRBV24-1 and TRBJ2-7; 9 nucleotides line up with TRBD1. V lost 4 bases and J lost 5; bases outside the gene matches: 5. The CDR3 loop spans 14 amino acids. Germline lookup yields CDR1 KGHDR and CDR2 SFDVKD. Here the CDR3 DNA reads TGTGCCACCAGTGAGAGGACAGGGGTACACGAGCAGTACTTC. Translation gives CATSERTGVHEQYF.

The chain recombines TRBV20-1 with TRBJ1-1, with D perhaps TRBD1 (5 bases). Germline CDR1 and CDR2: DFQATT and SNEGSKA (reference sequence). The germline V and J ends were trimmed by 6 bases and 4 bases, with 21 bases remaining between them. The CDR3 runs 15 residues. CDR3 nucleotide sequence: TGCAGTGCATACCGCCCACAGGAGGTTGGCACTGAAGCTTTCTTT. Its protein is CSAYRPQEVGTEAFF.

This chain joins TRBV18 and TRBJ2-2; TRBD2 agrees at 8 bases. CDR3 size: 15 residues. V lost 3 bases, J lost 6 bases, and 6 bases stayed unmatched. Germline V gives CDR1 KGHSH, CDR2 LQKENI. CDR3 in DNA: TGTGCCAGCTCACCCCGCGGGAGGAGTGCCGGGGAGCTGTTTTTT. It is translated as CASSPRGRSAGELFF.

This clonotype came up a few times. CDR3 nucleotide sequence: TGTGCCAGCAGCTTAGCGCTGGTAACAGGCACTGAAGCTTTCTTT. Residues: CASSLALVTGTEAFF. J is TRBJ1-1 and V is TRBV7-2; possibly TRBD1 for D (5 bases). Trimming stripped 0 bases from V and 4 bases from J, with 12 bases between. The CDR3 totals 15 residues. Germline-derived CDR1 and CDR2 are SGHTA and FQGNSA.

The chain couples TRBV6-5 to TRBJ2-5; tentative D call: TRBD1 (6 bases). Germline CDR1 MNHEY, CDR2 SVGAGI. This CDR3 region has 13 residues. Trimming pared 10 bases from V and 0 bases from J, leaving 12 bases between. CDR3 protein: CATLGQNQETQYF. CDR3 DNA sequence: TGTGCCACCCTCGGACAGAACCAAGAGACCCAGTACTTC.

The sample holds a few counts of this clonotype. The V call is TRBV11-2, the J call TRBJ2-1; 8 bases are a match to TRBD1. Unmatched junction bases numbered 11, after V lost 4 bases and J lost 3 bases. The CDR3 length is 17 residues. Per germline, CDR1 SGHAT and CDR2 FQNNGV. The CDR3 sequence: CASSSGLQGAFYNEQFF. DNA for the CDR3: TGTGCCAGCAGCTCGGGACTCCAGGGGGCTTTCTACAATGAGCAGTTCTTC.

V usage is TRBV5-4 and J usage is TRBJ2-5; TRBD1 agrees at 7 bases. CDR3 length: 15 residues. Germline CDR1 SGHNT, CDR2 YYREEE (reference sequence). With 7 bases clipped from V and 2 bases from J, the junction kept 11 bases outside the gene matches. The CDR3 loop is CASCKGAGSQETQYF. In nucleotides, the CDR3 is TGTGCCAGCTGCAAGGGGGCGGGTTCTCAAGAGACCCAGTACTTC.

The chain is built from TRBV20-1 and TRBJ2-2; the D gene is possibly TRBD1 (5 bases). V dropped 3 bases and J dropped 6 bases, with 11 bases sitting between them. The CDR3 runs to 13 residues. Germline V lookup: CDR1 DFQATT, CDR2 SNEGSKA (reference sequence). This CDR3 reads CSASWGVSGELFF. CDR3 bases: TGCAGTGCTAGCTGGGGCGTATCCGGGGAGCTGTTTTTT.

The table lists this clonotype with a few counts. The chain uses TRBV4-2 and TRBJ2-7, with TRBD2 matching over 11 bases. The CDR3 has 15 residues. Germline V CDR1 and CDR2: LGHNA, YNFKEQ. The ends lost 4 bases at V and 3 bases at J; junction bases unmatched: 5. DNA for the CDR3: TGTGCCAGCAGCCTTAGCGGGGGGGCAATCTACGAGCAGTACTTC. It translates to CASSLSGGAIYEQYF.

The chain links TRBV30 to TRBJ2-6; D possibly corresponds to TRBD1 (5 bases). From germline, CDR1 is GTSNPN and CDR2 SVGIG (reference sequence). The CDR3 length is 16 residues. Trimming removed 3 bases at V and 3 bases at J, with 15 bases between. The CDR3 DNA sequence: TGTGCCTGGAGACCAACACAGGCGGATGGGGCCAACGTCCTGACTTTC. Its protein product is CAWRPTQADGANVLTF. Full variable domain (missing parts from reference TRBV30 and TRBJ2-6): SQTIHQWPATLVQPVGSPLSLECTVEGTSNPNLYWYRQAAGRGLQLLFYSVGIGQISSEVPQNLSASRPQDRQFILSSKKLLLSDSGFYLCAWRPTQADGANVLTFGAGSRLTVL.

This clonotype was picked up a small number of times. The CDR3 sequence: CASSWGQGTNQPQHF. The CDR3 bases are TGCGCCAGCAGCTGGGGACAGGGGACCAATCAGCCCCAGCATTTT. This sequence joins TRBV5-1 and TRBJ1-5, with TRBD1 matching 10 bases. The ends lost 3 bases at V and 3 bases at J; junction bases unmatched: 3. Germline CDR1 and CDR2: SGHRS and YFSETQ. The CDR3 has 15 residues.

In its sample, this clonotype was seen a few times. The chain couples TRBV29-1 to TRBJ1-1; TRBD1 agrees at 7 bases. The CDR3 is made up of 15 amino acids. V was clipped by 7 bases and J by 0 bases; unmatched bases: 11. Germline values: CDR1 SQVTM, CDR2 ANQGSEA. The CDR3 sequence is CSAAGVGGVNTEAFF. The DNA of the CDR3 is TGCAGCGCAGCCGGGGTAGGGGGCGTGAACACTGAAGCTTTCTTT.

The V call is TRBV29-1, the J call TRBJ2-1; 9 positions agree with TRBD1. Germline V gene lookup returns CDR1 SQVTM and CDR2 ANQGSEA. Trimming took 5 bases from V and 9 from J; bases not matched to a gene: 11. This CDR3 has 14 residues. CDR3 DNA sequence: TGCAGCGTTTCGTCCCGGACAGGGGTTAGTGAGCAGTTCTTC. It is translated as CSVSSRTGVSEQFF.

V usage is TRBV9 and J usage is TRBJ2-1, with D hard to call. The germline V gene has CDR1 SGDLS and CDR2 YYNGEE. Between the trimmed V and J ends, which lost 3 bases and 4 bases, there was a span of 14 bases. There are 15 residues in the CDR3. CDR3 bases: TGTGCCAGCAGCGCCAATTTACAAGCTTACAATGAGCAGTTCTTC. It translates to CASSANLQAYNEQFF.

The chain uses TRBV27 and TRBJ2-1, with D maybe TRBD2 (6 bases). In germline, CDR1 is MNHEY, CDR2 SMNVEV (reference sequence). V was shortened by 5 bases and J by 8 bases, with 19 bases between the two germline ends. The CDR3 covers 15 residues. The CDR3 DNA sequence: TGTGCCAGCAGTCCCTCCCGACTAGGGGCCCATGAGCAGTTCTTC. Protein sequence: CASSPSRLGAHEQFF.